These 15 T cell receptor beta chains were all obtained from the same sample, sequenced in a study of graft-versus-host responses after intestinal transplantation. The antigens for these receptors are not known. Here immunoSEQ multiplex PCR was the method, and the copy in TCRdb shows in-frame clones only, minus some. Of about 94,000 clones listed, about 91% were seen once; the top ten hold 0.4% to 0.5%. The material was unstimulated CD8+ T cells sorted from spleen or lymph node cells, obtained before intestinal transplant. These receptors all stem from a human donor who received an intestinal transplant.

The sample holds one count of this clone. The chain couples TRBV27 to TRBJ2-4; D is possibly TRBD1 (7 bases). Germline V gene lookup returns CDR1 MNHEY and CDR2 SMNVEV (reference sequence). The V gene lost 8 bases and the J gene lost 7 bases, with 18 bases spanning the gap. The CDR3 totals 14 residues. CDR3 loop: CASGVAGGLNIQYF. The CDR3 nucleotides read TGTGCCAGCGGCGTGGCAGGGGGGCTTAACATTCAGTACTTC.

The V gene is TRBV10-2, the J gene TRBJ2-2; TRBD2 matches at 8 bases. The V segment lost 5 bases and the J segment 2 bases; nucleotides outside the gene matches: 7. Looked up from germline, CDR1 is WSHSY and CDR2 is SAAADI. The CDR3 contains 16 residues. CDR3 in DNA: TGCGCCAGCAGTCCACTAGCGGAGCTTAACACCGGGGAGCTGTTTTTT. Translated, it gives CASSPLAELNTGELFF.

The gene calls are TRBV5-8 and TRBJ2-2; maybe TRBD1 (5 bases). CDR1 and CDR2 (germline): SGHTS, YDEGEE. V lost 5 bases and J lost 5, with 10 bases in between. This CDR3 spans 13 amino acids. CDR3 loop: CASRSRGTGELFF. The DNA of the CDR3 is TGTGCCAGCAGGTCAAGGGGAACCGGGGAGCTGTTTTTT.

The DNA of the CDR3 is TGCGCCAGCACGACGGGCAGGGGGTCTTACGAGCAGTACTTC. Encoded protein: CASTTGRGSYEQYF. V usage is TRBV10-1 and J usage is TRBJ2-5; 7 bases fit TRBD1. The end of the DNA aligns better with TRBJ2-7, so the J call may be wrong. Looked up from germline, CDR1 is WNHNN and CDR2 is SYGVQD (reference sequence). The CDR3 covers 14 residues.

The chain couples TRBV29-1 to TRBJ1-1; D gene uncertain. Germline CDR1 SQVTM, CDR2 ANQGSEA. The length of the CDR3 is 13 residues. V was trimmed by 6 bases and J by 3 bases, leaving 14 bases between them. In nucleotides, the CDR3 is TGCAGCGTCAGCGACGGAGTAGACACTGAAGCTTTCTTT. This gives the protein CSVSDGVDTEAFF.

The chain is built from TRBV7-8 and TRBJ2-7; 8 bases fit TRBD2. After removal of 1 base from V and 6 bases from J, the junction contained 5 bases not matched to a gene. The CDR3 runs 14 residues. The germline V gene encodes CDR1 SGHVS and CDR2 FQNEAQ. The CDR3 DNA follows: TGTGCCAGCAGCTTAGGTCCGGGAGGGGTCGAGCAGTACTTC. This gives the protein CASSLGPGGVEQYF.

The chain is built from TRBV9 and TRBJ2-5; 11 bases match TRBD1. Near its end, the DNA agrees better with TRBJ2-7, so the J call may be wrong. Looked up from germline, CDR1 is SGDLS and CDR2 is YYNGEE. CDR3 length: 15 amino acids. Written as DNA, the CDR3 is TGTGCCAGCAGCGTAGCGGGGACAGGGGGCTACGAGCAGTACTTC. Translated, it gives CASSVAGTGGYEQYF.

The genes are TRBV4-2 and TRBJ2-1; D possibly corresponds to TRBD1 (7 bases). Germline CDR1 and CDR2: LGHNA and YNFKEQ. The CDR3 sequence is 14 residues long. Trimming pared 4 bases from V and 13 bases from J, leaving 20 bases between. CDR3 DNA sequence: TGTGCCAGCAGCCCCCGGGCAGGGGGGAAAGGACAGTTCTTC. Its protein is CASSPRAGGKGQFF.

This chain joins TRBV27 and TRBJ2-1; the D gene is possibly TRBD1 (8 bases). Trimming cost V 9 bases and J 2 bases, with 14 bases left between them. The CDR3 sequence is 14 residues long. Germline CDR1 is MNHEY and CDR2 is SMNVEV (reference sequence). The CDR3 nucleotides read TGTGCCAGTCAAACAGGGGGGGCCTACAATGAGCAGTTCTTC. It codes for CASQTGGAYNEQFF.

V usage is TRBV7-9 and J usage is TRBJ1-2; 7 bases line up with TRBD1. Trimming at V came to 5 bases and at J to 8 bases, leaving 8 bases not matched to a gene. The CDR3 has 13 residues. Germline V gene data show CDR1 as SEHNR and CDR2 as FQNEAQ (reference sequence). The CDR3 nucleotides are TGTGCCAGCAGCCCAGCGACAGGGCAAGGCTACACCTTC. As protein: CASSPATGQGYTF.

To note about this clone: The same CDR3 arises from other DNA sequences in this sample as well. This chain uses TRBV19 with TRBJ2-1; D remains unclear. The ends were cut back, 3 bases at V and 2 bases at J, with 8 bases in the middle. The CDR3 runs 14 residues. The V gene's germline CDR1 is LNHDA and CDR2 SQIVND (reference sequence). The CDR3 nucleotides are TGTGCCAGTAGTATTTCAGGTACCTACAATGAGCAGTTCTTC. Translated: CASSISGTYNEQFF.

J is TRBJ2-5 and V is TRBV4-1; 15 nucleotides match TRBD2. Per germline, CDR1 MGHRA and CDR2 YSYEKL. CDR3 size: 17 residues. J lost 2 bases, V lost 5 bases, and 6 bases had no gene match. CDR3 residues: CASSSGTSGRLQETQYF. The CDR3, as DNA: TGCGCCAGCAGCTCTGGGACTAGCGGGAGGCTTCAAGAGACCCAGTACTTC.

This clone was seen a few times. The V and J genes are TRBV7-6 and TRBJ2-1, with D uncertain. Trimming removed 1 base from V and 10 bases from J, with 11 bases in between. Germline loops: CDR1 SGHVS, CDR2 FNYEAQ. The CDR3 is 13 residues long. The CDR3 region is CASSLGLVGEQFF. Here the CDR3 DNA reads TGTGCCAGCAGCTTAGGTCTAGTTGGGGAGCAGTTCTTC.

The rearrangement uses TRBV29-1 and TRBJ2-5; D unresolved. Looked up from germline, CDR1 is SQVTM and CDR2 is ANQGSEA. The CDR3 covers 13 residues. Trimming removed 1 base from V and 3 bases from J, with 9 bases in between. CDR3 coding DNA: TGCAGCGTTGAAGGCCAGGTTAAAGAGACCCAGTACTTC. This codes for CSVEGQVKETQYF.

This chain joins TRBV9 and TRBJ2-2, with D possibly matching TRBD2 (6 bases). The germline V and J ends were trimmed by 3 bases and 0 bases, with 9 bases remaining between them. The germline CDR1 and CDR2 sequences are SGDLS and YYNGEE. The CDR3 spans 15 residues. CDR3 sequence reads: CASSAGLANTGELFF. CDR3 DNA: TGTGCCAGCAGCGCGGGACTGGCGAACACCGGGGAGCTGTTTTTT.